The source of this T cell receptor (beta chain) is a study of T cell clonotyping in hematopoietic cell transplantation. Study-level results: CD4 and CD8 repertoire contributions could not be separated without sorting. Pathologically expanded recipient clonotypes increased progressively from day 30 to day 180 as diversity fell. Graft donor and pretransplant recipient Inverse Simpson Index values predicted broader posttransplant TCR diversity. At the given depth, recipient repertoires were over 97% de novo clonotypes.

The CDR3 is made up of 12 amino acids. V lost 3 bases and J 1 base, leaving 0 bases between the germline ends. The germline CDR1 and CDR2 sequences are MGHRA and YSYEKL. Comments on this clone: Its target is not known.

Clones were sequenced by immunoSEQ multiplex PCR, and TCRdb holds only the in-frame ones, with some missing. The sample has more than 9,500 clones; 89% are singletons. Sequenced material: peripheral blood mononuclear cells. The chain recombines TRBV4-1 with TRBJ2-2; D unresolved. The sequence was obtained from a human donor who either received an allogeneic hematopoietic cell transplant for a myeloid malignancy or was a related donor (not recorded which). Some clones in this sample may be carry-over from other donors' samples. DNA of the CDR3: TGCGCCAGCAGCCAGAACACCGGGGAGCTGTTTTTT. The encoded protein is CASSQNTGELFF.